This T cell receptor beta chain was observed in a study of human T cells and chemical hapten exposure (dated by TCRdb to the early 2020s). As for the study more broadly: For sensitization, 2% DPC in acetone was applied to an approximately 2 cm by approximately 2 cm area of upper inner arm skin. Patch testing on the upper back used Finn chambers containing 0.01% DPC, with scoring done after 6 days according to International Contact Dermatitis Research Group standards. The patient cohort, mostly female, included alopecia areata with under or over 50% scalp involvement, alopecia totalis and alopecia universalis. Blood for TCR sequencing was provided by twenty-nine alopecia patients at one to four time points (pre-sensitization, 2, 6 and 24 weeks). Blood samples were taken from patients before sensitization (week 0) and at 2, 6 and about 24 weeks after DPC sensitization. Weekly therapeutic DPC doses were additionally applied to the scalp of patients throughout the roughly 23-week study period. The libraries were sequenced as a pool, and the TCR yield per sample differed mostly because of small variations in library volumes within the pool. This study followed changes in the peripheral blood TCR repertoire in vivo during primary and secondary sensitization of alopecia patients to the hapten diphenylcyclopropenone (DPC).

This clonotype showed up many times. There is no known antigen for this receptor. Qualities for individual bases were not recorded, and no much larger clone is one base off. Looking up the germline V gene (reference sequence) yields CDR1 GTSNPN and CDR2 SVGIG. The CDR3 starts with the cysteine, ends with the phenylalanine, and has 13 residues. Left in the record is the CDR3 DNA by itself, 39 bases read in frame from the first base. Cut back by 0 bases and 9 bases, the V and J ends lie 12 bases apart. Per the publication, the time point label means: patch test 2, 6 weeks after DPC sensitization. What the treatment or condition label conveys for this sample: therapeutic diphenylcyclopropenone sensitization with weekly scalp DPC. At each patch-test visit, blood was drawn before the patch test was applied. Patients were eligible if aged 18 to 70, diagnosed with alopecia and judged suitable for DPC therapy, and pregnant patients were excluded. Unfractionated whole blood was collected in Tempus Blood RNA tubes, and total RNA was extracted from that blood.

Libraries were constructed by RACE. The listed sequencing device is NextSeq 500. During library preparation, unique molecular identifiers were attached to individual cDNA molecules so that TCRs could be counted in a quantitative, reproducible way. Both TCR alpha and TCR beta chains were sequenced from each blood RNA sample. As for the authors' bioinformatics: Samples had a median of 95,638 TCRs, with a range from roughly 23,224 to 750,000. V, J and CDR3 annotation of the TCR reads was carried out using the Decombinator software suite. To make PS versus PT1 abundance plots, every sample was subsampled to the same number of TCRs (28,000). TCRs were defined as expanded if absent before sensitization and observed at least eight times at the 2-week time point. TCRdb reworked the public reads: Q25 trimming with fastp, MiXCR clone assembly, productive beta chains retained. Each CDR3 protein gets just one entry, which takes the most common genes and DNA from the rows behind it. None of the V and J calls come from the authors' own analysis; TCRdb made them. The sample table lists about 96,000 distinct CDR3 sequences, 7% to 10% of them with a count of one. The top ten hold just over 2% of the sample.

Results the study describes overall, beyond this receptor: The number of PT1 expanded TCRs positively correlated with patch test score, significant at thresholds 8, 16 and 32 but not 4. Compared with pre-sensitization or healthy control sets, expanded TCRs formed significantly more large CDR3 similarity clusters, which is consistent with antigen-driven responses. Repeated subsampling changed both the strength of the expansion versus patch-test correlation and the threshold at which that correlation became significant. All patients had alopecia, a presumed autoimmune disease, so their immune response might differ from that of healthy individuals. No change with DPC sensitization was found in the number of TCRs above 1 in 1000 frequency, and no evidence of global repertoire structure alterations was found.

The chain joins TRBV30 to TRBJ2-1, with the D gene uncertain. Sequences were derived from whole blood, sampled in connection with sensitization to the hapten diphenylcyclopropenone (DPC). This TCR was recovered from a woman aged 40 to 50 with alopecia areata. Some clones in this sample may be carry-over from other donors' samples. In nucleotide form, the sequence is TGTGCCTGGAGTGTACGCCTAGACACTGAGCAGTTCTTC. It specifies CAWSVRLDTEQFF. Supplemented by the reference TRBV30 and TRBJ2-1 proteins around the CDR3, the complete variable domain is SQTIHQWPATLVQPVGSPLSLECTVEGTSNPNLYWYRQAAGRGLQLLFYSVGIGQISSEVPQNLSASRPQDRQFILSSKKLLLSDSGFYLCAWSVRLDTEQFFGPGTRLTVL.